These 10 T cell receptor beta chains were sequenced from one sample in a study of OX40 agonist ivuxolimab in advanced cancers. Only in-frame clones appear in the TCRdb table, and some are missing; sequencing was by immunoSEQ multiplex PCR. Among tens of thousands of clones listed, 84% were seen once. This sample comprised CD4+ or CD8+ T cells sorted from blood, obtained in a trial of the OX40 agonist ivuxolimab. The origin of the receptors is an adult with an advanced solid tumor such as melanoma, head and neck, liver or kidney cancer.

The V call is TRBV25-1, the J call TRBJ2-2; D assignment may be TRBD1 or TRBD2 (5 bases each). Germline CDR1 is MGHDK and CDR2 is SYGVNS. Trimming shortened V by 6 bases and J by 7 bases, and 18 bases separated the two germline ends. The CDR3 extends over 15 amino acids. This chain's CDR3 is CASRGVSGFVGELFF. CDR3 sequence (DNA): TGTGCCAGCAGGGGGGTTTCAGGGTTCGTCGGGGAGCTGTTTTTT. Filled out from reference TRBV25-1 and TRBJ2-2, the complete variable domain reads EADIYQTPRYLVIGTGKKITLECSQTMGHDKMYWYQQDPGMELHLIHYSYGVNSTEKGDLSSESTVSRIRTEHFPLTLESARPSHTSQYLCASRGVSGFVGELFFGEGSRLTVL.

The genes are TRBV29-1 and TRBJ1-1; D unclear. V gave up 4 bases and J gave up 4 bases, with 7 bases separating them. Germline V gene lookup returns CDR1 SQVTM and CDR2 ANQGSEA. CDR3 length: 11 amino acids. The CDR3 DNA reads TGCAGCGTTGGACATCTCACTGAAGCTTTCTTT. Translated, it gives CSVGHLTEAFF.

V gene TRBV7-2 combines with J gene TRBJ2-7; a possible D gene is TRBD1 (5 bases). Trimming left V 5 bases short and J 4 bases short, with 9 bases between. This CDR3 has 12 amino acids. Germline V lookup: CDR1 SGHTA, CDR2 FQGNSA. The CDR3 bases are TGTGCCAGCAGCCCCGGACATTACGAGCAGTACTTC. Protein: CASSPGHYEQYF.

This CDR3 reads CASSYSSGDTQYF. The CDR3 nucleotides read TGTGCCAGCAGTTACTCATCGGGGGATACGCAGTATTTT. This chain links TRBV6-5 with TRBJ2-3; TRBD2 is a possible D gene (5 bases). Germline V lookup: CDR1 MNHEY, CDR2 SVGAGI. CDR3 size: 13 residues. V was shortened by 0 bases and J by 6 bases, with 7 bases between the two germline ends.

The chain has TRBV9 and TRBJ1-3, with unresolved D. Trimming took off 1 base at V and 0 bases at J, with 5 bases between the two ends. The germline V gene has CDR1 SGDLS and CDR2 YYNGEE. The CDR3 has 14 amino acids. CDR3 sequence reads: CASSVSSSGNTIYF. As DNA, the CDR3 is TGTGCCAGCAGCGTATCGAGCTCTGGAAACACCATATATTTT.

The rearrangement uses TRBV19 and TRBJ1-2, with D perhaps TRBD1 (5 bases). From germline, CDR1 is LNHDA and CDR2 SQIVND (reference sequence). Trimming took off 2 bases at V and 3 bases at J, with 10 bases between the two ends. CDR3 size: 14 residues. The CDR3 DNA follows: TGTGCCAGTAGTATAACCCGCAGGGACTATGGCTACACCTTC. Its protein is CASSITRRDYGYTF.

The rearrangement links TRBV19 to TRBJ2-7; D may match TRBD1 or TRBD2 (5 bases each). The germline gives CDR1 LNHDA, CDR2 SQIVND (reference sequence). The CDR3 length is 14 residues. Trimming took off 4 bases at V and 2 bases at J, with 12 bases between the two ends. CDR3 nucleotides: TGTGCCAGTAGTAAAGGGACCACCGCCTACGAGCAGTACTTC. It translates to CASSKGTTAYEQYF.

The CDR3 bases are TGTGCCAGCAGTACCGGGACAGGAGGAGATACGCAGTATTTT. Protein: CASSTGTGGDTQYF. The rearrangement uses TRBV2 and TRBJ2-3; 8 bases agree with TRBD1. V dropped 5 bases and J dropped 5; count of bases not matched to a gene: 6. The CDR3 runs to 14 residues. Germline-derived CDR1 and CDR2 are SNHLY and FYNNEI.

This chain links TRBV27 with TRBJ2-4; 10 bases map to TRBD1. The V gene's germline CDR1 is MNHEY and CDR2 SMNVEV (reference sequence). Trimming at V came to 6 bases and at J to 8 bases, leaving 10 bases not matched to a gene. CDR3 length: 15 amino acids. Written as DNA, the CDR3 is TGTGCCAGCAGCCCTTGGGACAGGGGATGGGACATTCAGTACTTC. Protein: CASSPWDRGWDIQYF.

The rearrangement uses TRBV7-2 and TRBJ1-6; 8 bases match TRBD1. CDR1 and CDR2 (germline): SGHTA, FQGNSA. The CDR3 runs to 15 residues. Trimming at V came to 6 bases and at J to 10 bases, leaving 11 bases not matched to a gene. CDR3 amino acids: CASSPARQGQSPLHF. In DNA, the CDR3 is TGTGCCAGCAGTCCCGCCAGACAGGGGCAATCACCCCTCCACTTT.